These 31 T cell receptor beta chains were sequenced from one sample in a study of blood T cell repertoires in COVID-19. The data were produced by immunoSEQ multiplex PCR, yet TCRdb's version contains in-frame clones alone and is incomplete. Found here are around 100,000 clones, around 90% of them singletons; the top ten hold about 5.5%. The sequencing input was peripheral blood. The receptors here all came from a man aged 55 to 70 with COVID-19, enrolled during active disease.

The V and J genes are TRBV7-2 and TRBJ1-4; weak D call: TRBD1 (6 bases). Germline CDR1 reads SGHTA; CDR2 reads FQGNSA. The ends were cut back, 5 bases at V and 7 bases at J, with 14 bases in the middle. The CDR3 consists of 14 residues. The CDR3 sequence is CASSDERGAEKLFF. The CDR3 region has the DNA TGTGCCAGCAGCGACGAACGGGGGGCTGAAAAACTGTTTTTT.

In DNA form, the CDR3 reads TGTGCCAGCAGCTTCCTTCTCCCGTCCAATGAGCAGTTCTTC. It is translated as CASSFLLPSNEQFF. The chain recombines TRBV11-2 with TRBJ2-1; D gene unclear. The CDR3 runs 14 residues. Trimming removed 3 bases from V and 6 bases from J, with 12 bases in between. From germline, CDR1 is SGHAT and CDR2 FQNNGV.

J is TRBJ1-2 and V is TRBV5-4; tentatively, D is TRBD1 (6 bases). Germline-derived CDR1 and CDR2 are SGHNT and YYREEE (reference sequence). CDR3 length: 13 amino acids. The ends were cut back, 1 base at V and 4 bases at J, with 8 bases in the middle. The CDR3 DNA sequence: TGTGCCAGCAGCTTGACAGGGACCTATGGCTACACCTTC. Its translation: CASSLTGTYGYTF. The whole variable domain, filled in from reference TRBV5-4 and TRBJ1-2, reads ETGVTQSPTHLIKTRGQQVTLRCSSQSGHNTVSWYQQALGQGPQFIFQYYREEENGRGNFPPRFSGLQFPNYSSELNVNALELDDSALYLCASSLTGTYGYTFGSGTRLTVV.

The chain carries TRBV5-8 and TRBJ2-1; 7 nucleotides line up with TRBD1. The CDR3 loop spans 14 amino acids. V shed 2 bases, J shed 4 bases, and the junction held 3 bases outside the gene matches. Germline V gene sequence: CDR1 SGHTS, CDR2 YDEGEE. CDR3 in amino acids: CASSFGTAYNEQFF. In nucleotides, the CDR3 is TGTGCCAGCAGCTTTGGGACAGCTTACAATGAGCAGTTCTTC.

This rearrangement joins TRBV15 to TRBJ2-5; TRBD1 aligns across 7 bases. Unmatched junction bases numbered 10, after V lost 1 base and J lost 5 bases. The CDR3 loop spans 16 amino acids. The germline V gene has CDR1 LNHNV and CDR2 YYDKDF (reference sequence). CDR3: CATSRVTGYREETQYF. The CDR3 bases are TGTGCCACCAGCAGAGTGACAGGGTACCGCGAGGAGACCCAGTACTTC. Variable domain in full (rest from reference TRBV15 and TRBJ2-5): DAMVIQNPRYQVTQFGKPVTLSCSQTLNHNVMYWYQQKSSQAPKLLFHYYDKDFNNEADTPDNFQSRRPNTSFCFLDIRSPGLGDTAMYLCATSRVTGYREETQYFGPGTRLLVL.

Only a few counts were recorded for this clone. This chain joins TRBV5-1 and TRBJ1-1; no firm D call. V was shortened by 5 bases and J by 0 bases, with 11 bases between the two germline ends. The CDR3 runs to 14 residues. Germline-derived CDR1 and CDR2 are SGHRS and YFSETQ. The CDR3 is CASRWSAMNTEAFF. CDR3 DNA: TGCGCCAGCAGATGGAGTGCAATGAACACTGAAGCTTTCTTT.

The rearrangement joins TRBV11-2 to TRBJ2-1; 12 bases are a match to TRBD2. Per the germline V gene, CDR1 is SGHAT and CDR2 is FQNNGV. V was clipped by 6 bases and J by 2 bases; unmatched bases: 2. The CDR3 covers 15 residues. The CDR3 nucleotides are TGTGCCAGCAGGCGACTAGCGGGGGCCTACAATGAGCAGTTCTTC. The encoded protein is CASRRLAGAYNEQFF.

This sequence joins TRBV24-1 and TRBJ1-2; 10 positions match TRBD1. Germline-derived CDR1 and CDR2 are KGHDR and SFDVKD. Unmatched junction bases numbered 14, after V lost 9 bases and J lost 8 bases. The CDR3 consists of 15 residues. The CDR3 DNA reads TGTGCCACCTCCATGACAGGGGGCAGTCTAAAAGGCTACACCTTC. Its translation is CATSMTGGSLKGYTF.

This sequence joins TRBV27 and TRBJ1-2; 8 bases are shared with TRBD1. The CDR3 has 14 amino acids. Germline CDR1 MNHEY, CDR2 SMNVEV (reference sequence). Germline trimming cut 5 bases from V and 4 bases from J; bases unmatched to any gene: 6. DNA of the CDR3: TGTGCCAGCAGTCAAACAGGGGGTGGCTATGGCTACACCTTC. It is translated as CASSQTGGGYGYTF.

The chain uses TRBV6-5 and TRBJ1-1; the match to TRBD1 covers 8 bases. CDR1 MNHEY and CDR2 SVGAGI come from the germline V gene. After removal of 4 bases from V and 4 bases from J, the junction contained 11 bases not matched to a gene. The CDR3 covers 16 residues. CDR3 protein: CASSFRQGRGSTEAFF. The CDR3 coding sequence is TGTGCCAGCAGTTTCAGACAGGGGAGGGGGAGCACTGAAGCTTTCTTT.

In DNA, the CDR3 is TGCGCCAGCAGCCAAGAGGTGGGATATGCGGGAGGAGGGCACAATGAGCAGTTCTTC. Translated: CASSQEVGYAGGGHNEQFF. This chain uses TRBV4-3 with TRBJ2-1; 8 positions agree with TRBD2. The trim removed 0 bases at V and 5 bases at J, leaving 15 bases unmatched. The CDR3 is 19 residues long. CDR1 and CDR2 (germline): LGHNA, YSLEER.

CDR3 protein: CASSQDPGLAGEYRDTQYF. For the CDR3, the DNA is TGTGCCAGCAGCCAAGATCCCGGACTAGCGGGAGAATATAGAGATACGCAGTATTTT. The V and J genes are TRBV4-2 and TRBJ2-3, with 13 bases that match TRBD2. The V segment lost 0 bases and the J segment 5 bases; nucleotides outside the gene matches: 11. Per germline, CDR1 LGHNA and CDR2 YNFKEQ. The CDR3 length is 19 residues.

V is TRBV9 and J is TRBJ2-3; D remains unclear. The CDR3 is 15 residues long. Looked up from germline, CDR1 is SGDLS and CDR2 is YYNGEE. V was trimmed by 0 bases and J by 2 bases, leaving 10 bases between them. CDR3 coding DNA: TGTGCCAGCAGCGTAGAGCCGTTCGCCACAGATACGCAGTATTTT. Amino acids: CASSVEPFATDTQYF.

The chain's CDR3 is CASSESLKGPEAFF. CDR3 in DNA: TGCGCCAGCAGCGAGAGTCTCAAGGGGCCTGAAGCTTTCTTT. The chain employs TRBV5-1 and TRBJ1-1, with D possibly being TRBD1 (5 bases). The germline V and J ends were trimmed by 4 bases and 6 bases, with 16 bases remaining between them. The CDR3 has 14 residues. Per the germline V gene, CDR1 is SGHRS and CDR2 is YFSETQ.

The CDR3: CASSGRGQVSGNTIYF. In DNA, the CDR3 is TGTGCCAGCAGTGGCCGGGGACAGGTCTCTGGAAACACCATATATTTT. The chain combines TRBV6-2 or TRBV6-3 with TRBJ1-3, with 8 bases matching TRBD1. Germline V gene data show CDR1 as MNHEY and CDR2 as SVGEGT. Trimming at V came to 5 bases and at J to 0 bases, leaving 6 bases not matched to a gene. The CDR3 contains 16 residues.

The chain has TRBV19 and TRBJ1-4, with TRBD1 matching over 8 bases. V shed 6 bases, J shed 6 bases, and the junction held 9 bases outside the gene matches. CDR3 size: 15 residues. Germline V CDR1 and CDR2: LNHDA, SQIVND (reference sequence). DNA for the CDR3: TGTGCCAGTAGACCCGTGGACAGGGTAGATGAAAAACTGTTTTTT. Its protein product is CASRPVDRVDEKLFF. The entire variable domain, with the rest obtained from reference TRBV19 and TRBJ1-4, is as follows: DGGITQSPKYLFRKEGQNVTLSCEQNLNHDAMYWYRQDPGQGLRLIYYSQIVNDFQKGDIAEGYSVSREKKESFPLTVTSAQKNPTAFYLCASRPVDRVDEKLFFGSGTQLSVL.

The rearrangement joins TRBV2 to TRBJ1-5; D is unresolved. V lost 3 bases, J lost 4 bases, and 13 bases lay in between. The CDR3 sequence is 15 residues long. The germline gives CDR1 SNHLY, CDR2 FYNNEI. DNA of the CDR3: TGTGCCAGCAGTGACGACCCCCCGGGGAATCAGCCCCAGCATTTT. As protein: CASSDDPPGNQPQHF.

The rearrangement uses TRBV30 and TRBJ2-7, with 7 bases that match TRBD1. In germline, CDR1 is GTSNPN, CDR2 SVGIG (reference sequence). V gave up 2 bases and J gave up 1 base; unmatched junction bases: 5. CDR3 length: 14 residues. The CDR3 reads CAWSKGQRSYEQYF. The CDR3 DNA follows: TGTGCCTGGAGTAAGGGACAGCGATCCTACGAGCAGTACTTC.

The rearrangement uses TRBV24-1 and TRBJ2-1; 11 bases are shared with TRBD2. This CDR3 spans 16 amino acids. V lost 3 bases and J lost 8; bases outside the gene matches: 8. The germline V gene has CDR1 KGHDR and CDR2 SFDVKD. The CDR3 spells CATSDRTSGLGDEQFF. The CDR3 DNA reads TGTGCCACCAGTGATCGGACTAGCGGGCTGGGGGATGAGCAGTTCTTC.

The chain carries TRBV6-5 and TRBJ1-2; D call uncertain. In germline, CDR1 is MNHEY, CDR2 SVGAGI. The CDR3 runs 15 residues. Trimming took off 6 bases at V and 6 bases at J, with 20 bases between the two ends. This CDR3 is CASSQTPDRGDGYTF. The CDR3 bases are TGTGCCAGCAGCCAAACCCCCGACCGGGGAGATGGCTACACCTTC.

V gene TRBV5-1 combines with J gene TRBJ1-2; D not certain. CDR1 and CDR2 from the germline V gene are SGHRS and YFSETQ. The V end was cut by 4 bases, the J end by 3 bases, with 7 bases between. The CDR3 has 12 amino acids. CDR3 coding DNA: TGCGCCAGCAGCCCGGAGGACTATGGCTACACCTTC. Translating gives CASSPEDYGYTF.

In this sample, this clone turned up once. The rearrangement links TRBV11-3 to TRBJ2-5; D is undetermined. Trimming took 7 bases from V and 2 from J, leaving 20 bases between them. CDR1 is SGHNT, CDR2 YENEEA, per germline. The CDR3 loop spans 16 amino acids. The CDR3 protein is CASTVSLGDGQETQYF. Here the CDR3 DNA reads TGTGCCAGCACCGTAAGTCTAGGAGACGGGCAAGAGACCCAGTACTTC.

Only a few counts were recorded for this clone. CDR3 residues: CASSQERGGAFF. The CDR3, as DNA: TGTGCCAGCAGCCAAGAACGGGGGGGGGCTTTCTTT. The chain has TRBV3-1 (or the pseudogene TRBV3-2) and TRBJ1-1; TRBD1 is a possible D gene (5 bases). V dropped 0 bases and J dropped 11 bases, with 10 bases sitting between them. Germline assignment: CDR1 LGHDT and CDR2 YNNKEL (reference sequence). The CDR3 length is 12 residues.

The chain joins TRBV19 to TRBJ1-2; D is perhaps TRBD1 (5 bases). Germline V gives CDR1 LNHDA, CDR2 SQIVND (reference sequence). The CDR3 totals 14 residues. Trimming removed 4 bases at V and 4 bases at J, with 13 bases between. Here the CDR3 reads CASSTGIGLYGYTF. Here the CDR3 DNA reads TGTGCCAGTAGTACAGGGATCGGCCTCTATGGCTACACCTTC.

The V gene is TRBV11-2, the J gene TRBJ1-6, with 9 bases that match TRBD1. The CDR3 is made up of 16 amino acids. Germline CDR1 SGHAT, CDR2 FQNNGV. V shed 4 bases, J shed 1 base, and the junction held 2 bases outside the gene matches. CDR3 loop: CASSSTGGSYNSPLHF. As DNA, the CDR3 is TGTGCCAGCAGCTCGACAGGGGGTTCCTATAATTCACCCCTCCACTTT.

The chain joins TRBV4-3 to TRBJ1-1; 8 nucleotides align to TRBD1. Germline V gene lookup returns CDR1 LGHNA and CDR2 YSLEER. CDR3 length: 15 residues. V lost 3 bases, J lost 6 bases, and 9 bases stayed unmatched. Written as DNA, the CDR3 is TGCGCCAGCAGCCAGGCGGACAGGGAGGGGCCTGAAGCTTTCTTT. Its protein product is CASSQADREGPEAFF.

The rearrangement uses TRBV5-6 and TRBJ2-5, with TRBD2 as a possible D gene (6 bases). Germline V CDR1 and CDR2: SGHDT, YYEEEE. V was clipped by 4 bases and J by 5 bases, with 12 bases between them. This CDR3 is built from 13 residues. CDR3 nucleotides: TGTGCCAGCAGCCCCGGGAGCATGGAGACCCAGTACTTC. This sequence encodes CASSPGSMETQYF.

This clone is a singleton in its sample. The chain recombines TRBV18 with TRBJ2-5, with a tentative D call TRBD1 (5 bases). Trimming removed 6 bases at V and 5 bases at J, with 16 bases between. The CDR3 loop spans 14 amino acids. Germline CDR1 and CDR2: KGHSH and LQKENI. CDR3 residues: CASSPRTRQETQYF. The DNA for the CDR3 is TGTGCCAGCTCCCCTAGGACCCGACAGGAGACCCAGTACTTC. Full variable domain (remainder filled in from reference TRBV18 and TRBJ2-5): NAGVMQNPRHLVRRRGQEARLRCSPMKGHSHVYWYRQLPEEGLKFMVYLQKENIIDESGMPKERFSAEFPKEGPSILRIQQVVRGDSAAYFCASSPRTRQETQYFGPGTRLLVL.

The CDR3 nucleotides read TGTGCCAGCAGTGATTCGAGTCTCAACAATGAGCAGTTCTTC. Translated: CASSDSSLNNEQFF. The V call is TRBV6-1, the J call TRBJ2-1; no reliable D call. The CDR3 is 14 amino acids. Per the germline V gene, CDR1 is MNHNS and CDR2 is SASEGT. With 3 bases removed from V and 5 bases from J, the gap between germline ends came to 11 bases.

The CDR3 region has the DNA TGTGCCAGCTCCCTTAGACTAGTACAATCCCCCCATGAGCAGTTCTTC. It translates to CASSLRLVQSPHEQFF. J is TRBJ2-1 and V is TRBV18; the D gene is possibly TRBD2 (6 bases). This CDR3 is built from 16 residues. From germline, CDR1 is KGHSH and CDR2 LQKENI. V lost 6 bases and J lost 8, with 23 bases in between. Combining the CDR3 with reference TRBV18 and TRBJ2-1 gives the whole variable domain NAGVMQNPRHLVRRRGQEARLRCSPMKGHSHVYWYRQLPEEGLKFMVYLQKENIIDESGMPKERFSAEFPKEGPSILRIQQVVRGDSAAYFCASSLRLVQSPHEQFFGPGTRLTVL.

The chain uses TRBV5-1 and TRBJ2-5; D possibly corresponds to TRBD1 (6 bases). Trimming stripped 2 bases from V and 0 bases from J, with 11 bases between. This CDR3 is built from 15 residues. Germline loops: CDR1 SGHRS, CDR2 YFSETQ. CDR3 in amino acids: CASSFQGPHQETQYF. As DNA, the CDR3 is TGCGCCAGCAGCTTCCAGGGGCCTCACCAAGAGACCCAGTACTTC.